The 21 T cell receptor beta chains below all came from one sample that was sequenced in a study of shared clonotypes between healthy human individuals. The data were produced by immunoSEQ multiplex PCR, yet TCRdb's version contains in-frame clones alone and is incomplete. The sample has approximately 2,000,000 clones; around 90% are singletons. Sequencing was performed on naive CD4+ T cells from PBMCs. Subset meaning: CD45RA+ positively selected. These receptors all stem from a young man in good health. Some clones in this sample may be carry-over from other donors' samples.

The chain employs TRBV5-1 and TRBJ1-2; D is undetermined. CDR3 length equals 14 residues. V lost 4 bases, J lost 8 bases, and 18 bases lay in between. Germline V gene lookup returns CDR1 SGHRS and CDR2 YFSETQ. CDR3 DNA sequence: TGCGCCAGCAGCGCCCAAACTGATCCGACGGGCTACACCTTC. It yields the protein CASSAQTDPTGYTF.

The rearrangement links TRBV7-9 to TRBJ2-1, with D uncertain. The CDR3 has 15 residues. Germline values: CDR1 SEHNR, CDR2 FQNEAQ (reference sequence). Trimming shortened V by 6 bases and J by 5 bases, and 17 bases separated the two germline ends. The CDR3 loop reads CASSNRLKKDNEQFF. The CDR3 DNA reads as TGTGCCAGCAGTAATAGACTGAAGAAGGACAATGAGCAGTTCTTC.

The chain couples TRBV19 to TRBJ1-6; unclear D gene. Germline-derived CDR1 and CDR2 are LNHDA and SQIVND (reference sequence). V was clipped by 6 bases and J by 8 bases, with 14 bases between them. The CDR3 loop spans 14 amino acids. This CDR3 is CASSRVLFDSPLHF. CDR3 DNA: TGTGCCAGTAGCCGGGTACTATTTGATTCACCCCTCCACTTT. Drawing the rest from reference TRBV19 and TRBJ1-6, the complete variable domain is DGGITQSPKYLFRKEGQNVTLSCEQNLNHDAMYWYRQDPGQGLRLIYYSQIVNDFQKGDIAEGYSVSREKKESFPLTVTSAQKNPTAFYLCASSRVLFDSPLHFGNGTRLTVT.

The rearrangement uses TRBV5-6 and TRBJ2-2, with TRBD2 matching 8 bases. Germline V gives CDR1 SGHDT, CDR2 YYEEEE. CDR3 length: 15 amino acids. V lost 4 bases, J lost 7 bases, and 9 bases stayed unmatched. The CDR3 DNA follows: TGTGCCAGCAGCGGACTAGCTACGGTGGGCGGGGAGCTGTTTTTT. This codes for CASSGLATVGGELFF. The whole variable domain, remainder taken from reference TRBV5-6 and TRBJ2-2, is DAGVTQSPTHLIKTRGQQVTLRCSPKSGHDTVSWYQQALGQGPQFIFQYYEEEERQRGNFPDRFSGHQFPNYSSELNVNALLLGDSALYLCASSGLATVGGELFFGEGSRLTVL.

The chain recombines TRBV29-1 with TRBJ1-1, with no clear D. The CDR3 spans 14 residues. The V end lost 4 bases, the J end lost 7 bases, and 19 bases lay between the germline ends. Germline-derived CDR1 and CDR2 are SQVTM and ANQGSEA. Here the CDR3 reads CSVVSLADHIEAFF. In DNA, the CDR3 is TGCAGCGTTGTCTCCCTTGCGGACCACATTGAAGCTTTCTTT.

In the case of this clone: At one end the junction does not follow the germline gene, possibly because of a read error. The identical CDR3 is also encoded by other nucleotide sequences in the sample. The V and J genes are TRBV18 and TRBJ2-2; D unclear. There are 15 residues in the CDR3. Germline V gene data show CDR1 as KGHSH and CDR2 as LQKENI. This CDR3 reads CASSPAGTITGELFF. The CDR3 bases are TGTGCTAGCTCACCGGCAGGCACCATCACCGGGGAGCTGTTTTTT.

A word on this clone: Other DNA sequences of this sample code for an identical CDR3. The chain couples TRBV28 to TRBJ1-4; D is possibly TRBD1 (5 bases). This CDR3 is built from 15 residues. Deletions cut 2 bases from V and 3 bases from J, with 10 bases between. Germline V gene sequence: CDR1 MDHEN, CDR2 SYDVKM. The CDR3 nucleotides read TGTGCCAGCAGTTTACCCGGGACGGCTAATGAAAAACTGTTTTTT. Protein: CASSLPGTANEKLFF.

This clone appeared a single time. The chain joins TRBV30 to TRBJ1-4; 9 bases map to TRBD1. Germline assignment: CDR1 GTSNPN and CDR2 SVGIG (reference sequence). The CDR3 sequence is 14 residues long. The V gene end was trimmed by 7 bases and the J gene end by 8 bases; junction bases not matched to a gene: 11. The CDR3 loop is CAFDGTGIFEKLFF. The CDR3 DNA reads as TGTGCCTTTGACGGGACAGGGATATTCGAAAAACTGTTTTTT.

The gene calls are TRBV29-1 and TRBJ1-1, with no clear D. The CDR3 extends over 12 amino acids. Trimming took off 3 bases at V and 7 bases at J, with 12 bases between the two ends. Germline CDR1 SQVTM, CDR2 ANQGSEA. The CDR3 reads CSVERVGLEAFF. CDR3 in DNA: TGCAGCGTTGAGAGGGTAGGGCTTGAAGCTTTCTTT.

This chain links TRBV4-3 with TRBJ1-1; TRBD1 agrees at 8 bases. V was clipped by 6 bases and J by 4 bases; unmatched bases: 7. Germline V gives CDR1 LGHNA, CDR2 YSLEER. The CDR3 spans 14 residues. CDR3 loop: CASRRDRGGTEAFF. DNA of the CDR3: TGCGCCAGCAGACGTGACAGGGGTGGCACTGAAGCTTTCTTT.

The J gene is TRBJ2-5, the V gene TRBV27; tentatively, D is TRBD2 (5 bases). CDR3 length: 16 amino acids. The ends were cut back, 6 bases at V and 4 bases at J, with 21 bases in the middle. The germline V gene encodes CDR1 MNHEY and CDR2 SMNVEV (reference sequence). CDR3 in DNA: TGTGCCAGCAGAGGCCTACTAGAAACTCGGGGAGAGACCCAGTACTTC. Its translation: CASRGLLETRGETQYF.

The chain has TRBV7-8 and TRBJ2-5; D gene unclear. The CDR3 has 13 amino acids. Trimming pared 5 bases from V and 0 bases from J, leaving 7 bases between. Per the germline V gene, CDR1 is SGHVS and CDR2 is FQNEAQ. CDR3 amino acids: CASSGQYQETQYF. CDR3 nucleotides: TGTGCCAGCAGCGGCCAGTACCAAGAGACCCAGTACTTC.

The chain employs TRBV5-1 and TRBJ1-3, with a weak D call TRBD1 (5 bases). The germline gives CDR1 SGHRS, CDR2 YFSETQ. V was trimmed by 0 bases and J by 0 bases, leaving 10 bases between them. This CDR3 contains 16 residues. CDR3 amino acids: CASSLEGLFSGNTIYF. The CDR3 DNA is TGCGCCAGCAGCTTGGAGGGGCTCTTCTCTGGAAACACCATATATTTT.

This clone occurred once. The chain has TRBV6-5 and TRBJ2-1; the D gene is possibly TRBD1 (7 bases). This CDR3 has 12 amino acids. Germline-derived CDR1 and CDR2 are MNHEY and SVGAGI. Deletions cut 11 bases from V and 5 bases from J, with 13 bases between. The CDR3 here is CAARGDNNEQFF. The CDR3 coding sequence is TGTGCCGCCAGGGGGGACAACAATGAGCAGTTCTTC.

The V and J genes are TRBV7-3 and TRBJ2-7; D is ambiguous. The ends were cut back, 5 bases at V and 6 bases at J, with 23 bases in the middle. This CDR3 has 16 amino acids. Germline CDR1 is SGHTA and CDR2 is FQGTGA. The DNA for the CDR3 is TGTGCCAGCAGCCCCTCAATTGGGGTGACGGGTTCCGAGCAGTACTTC. Its protein product is CASSPSIGVTGSEQYF.

This clone was recorded only once. V is TRBV7-3 and J is TRBJ2-1; D perhaps matches TRBD2 (6 bases). CDR3 length: 21 residues. The V gene's germline CDR1 is SGHTA and CDR2 FQGTGA. Trimming took 4 bases from V and 0 from J, leaving 28 bases between them. CDR3 residues: CASSSQRVAGRPTGSYNEQFF. The CDR3 DNA follows: TGTGCCAGCAGCTCTCAGAGGGTGGCGGGGAGGCCAACGGGCTCCTACAATGAGCAGTTCTTC.

The chain links TRBV10-2 to TRBJ1-2; 8 bases line up with TRBD1. The CDR3 has 15 residues. Germline lookup yields CDR1 WSHSY and CDR2 SAAADI. With V trimmed by 6 bases and J by 4 bases, 10 bases remained unmatched. The CDR3 sequence: CASRSPGTGPYGYTF. The CDR3 DNA reads as TGCGCCAGCAGATCCCCGGGGACAGGCCCCTATGGCTACACCTTC.

This clone was detected only once. This chain joins TRBV14 and TRBJ2-1, with D unresolved. Germline V gene lookup returns CDR1 SGHDN and CDR2 FVKESK. This CDR3 has 15 residues. V gave up 1 base and J gave up 0 bases, with 7 bases separating them. Here the CDR3 reads CASSQGLISYNEQFF. The CDR3 nucleotides read TGTGCCAGCAGCCAAGGACTTATCTCCTACAATGAGCAGTTCTTC.

The CDR3, as DNA: TGTGCCAGCAGCTTAAGACAGGCCCTAAACTCCTACGAGCAGTACTTC. It is translated as CASSLRQALNSYEQYF. V usage is TRBV7-8 and J usage is TRBJ2-7; a possible D gene is TRBD1 (6 bases). Germline-derived CDR1 and CDR2 are SGHVS and FQNEAQ. The CDR3 consists of 16 residues. The V end lost 2 bases, the J end lost 0 bases, and 14 bases lay between the germline ends.

This sequence joins TRBV6-1 and TRBJ1-2; D remains ambiguous. The CDR3 spans 13 residues. The V gene's germline CDR1 is MNHNS and CDR2 SASEGT. Trimming left V 2 bases short and J 4 bases short, with 8 bases between. As DNA, the CDR3 is TGTGCCAGCAGTGAAACAGTTCTCTATGGCTACACCTTC. This encodes CASSETVLYGYTF.

This chain connects TRBV9 to TRBJ1-1, with TRBD1 matching over 7 bases. CDR1 SGDLS and CDR2 YYNGEE come from the germline V gene. The CDR3 totals 15 residues. Trimming took 3 bases from V and 4 from J; bases not matched to a gene: 9. CDR3 sequence reads: CASSAGQVGSTEAFF. The CDR3 nucleotides are TGTGCCAGCAGCGCCGGACAGGTGGGAAGCACTGAAGCTTTCTTT.